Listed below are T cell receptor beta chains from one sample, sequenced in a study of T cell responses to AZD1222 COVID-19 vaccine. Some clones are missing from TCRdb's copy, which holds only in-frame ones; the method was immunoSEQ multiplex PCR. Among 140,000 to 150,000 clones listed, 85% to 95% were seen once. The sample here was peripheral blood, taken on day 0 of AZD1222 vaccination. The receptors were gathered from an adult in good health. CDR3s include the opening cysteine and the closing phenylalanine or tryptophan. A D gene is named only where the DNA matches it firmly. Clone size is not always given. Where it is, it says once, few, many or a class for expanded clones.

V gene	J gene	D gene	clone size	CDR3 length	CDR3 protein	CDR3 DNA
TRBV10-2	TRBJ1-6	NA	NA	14	CASRVQSDNSPLHF	TGCGCCAGCAGAGTACAGAGTGATAATTCACCCCTCCACTTT
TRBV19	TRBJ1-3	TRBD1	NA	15	CASRTGDRPGNTIYF	TGTGCCAGTAGGACAGGGGACAGACCTGGAAACACCATATATTTT
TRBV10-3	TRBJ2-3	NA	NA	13	CATSVDSADTQYF	TGTGCAACATCGGTGGACTCAGCAGATACGCAGTATTTT
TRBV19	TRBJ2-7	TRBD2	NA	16	CASSIASGTSGYEQYF	TGTGCCAGTAGTATAGCCTCCGGGACTAGCGGCTACGAGCAGTACTTC
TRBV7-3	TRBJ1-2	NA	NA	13	CASSLSGGDGYTF	TGTGCCAGCAGCTTATCGGGGGGCGACGGCTACACCTTC
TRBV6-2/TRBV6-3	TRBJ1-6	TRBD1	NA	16	CASSYPGTGKHSPLHF	TGTGCCAGCAGTTACCCCGGGACAGGGAAACATTCACCCCTCCACTTT
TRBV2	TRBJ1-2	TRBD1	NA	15	CASSQQGPTNYGYTF	TGTGCCAGCAGCCAACAGGGGCCTACTAACTATGGCTACACCTTC
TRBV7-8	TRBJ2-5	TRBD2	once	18	CASSWIAGGPTRQETQYF	TGTGCCAGCAGCTGGATAGCGGGGGGCCCTACGCGACAAGAGACCCAGTACTTC
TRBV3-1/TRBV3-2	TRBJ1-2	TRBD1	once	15	CASSQDAGGRYGYTF	TGTGCCAGCAGCCAAGACGCAGGGGGCCGCTATGGCTACACCTTC
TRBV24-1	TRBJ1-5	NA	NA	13	CATSAHSNQPQHF	TGTGCCACCAGTGCTCATAGCAATCAGCCCCAGCATTTT
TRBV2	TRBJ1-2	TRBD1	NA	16	CASSENSGTGGYGYTF	TGTGCCAGCAGTGAAAATTCTGGGACAGGGGGCTATGGCTACACCTTC
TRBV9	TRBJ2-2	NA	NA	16	CASSVGVTRNTGELFF	TGTGCCAGCAGCGTAGGGGTGACCAGGAACACCGGGGAGCTGTTTTTT
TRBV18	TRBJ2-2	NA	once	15	CASSPPTPNTGELFF	TGTGCCAGCTCACCACCGACTCCGAACACCGGGGAGCTGTTTTTT
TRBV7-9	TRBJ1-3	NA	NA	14	CASSLKGVLDTIYF	TGTGCCAGCAGCTTAAAGGGAGTCCTCGACACCATATATTTT
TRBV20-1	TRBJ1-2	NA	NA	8	CSAEGYTF	TGCAGTGCGGAAGGCTACACCTTC
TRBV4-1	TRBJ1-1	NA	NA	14	CASSQAVRDTEAFF	TGCGCCAGCAGCCAGGCCGTCCGGGACACTGAAGCTTTCTTT
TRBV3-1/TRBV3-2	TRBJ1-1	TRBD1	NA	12	CASRGTGTEAFF	TGTGCCAGCAGGGGGACAGGTACTGAAGCTTTCTTT
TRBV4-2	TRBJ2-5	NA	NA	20	CASSSSLVSAGPSNLGTQYF	TGTGCCAGCAGCTCTTCTCTTGTTTCGGCAGGCCCATCCAACCTGGGGACCCAGTACTTC
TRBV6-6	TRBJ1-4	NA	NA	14	CATAQGDRHEKLFF	TGTGCCACCGCCCAAGGGGACCGGCATGAAAAACTGTTTTTT
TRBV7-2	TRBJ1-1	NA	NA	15	CASSLVRGGTTEAFF	TGTGCCAGCAGCTTAGTGAGGGGGGGAACCACTGAAGCTTTCTTT
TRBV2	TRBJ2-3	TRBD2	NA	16	CASRAKTSGEADTQYF	TGTGCCAGCAGGGCTAAAACTAGCGGGGAGGCAGATACGCAGTATTTT
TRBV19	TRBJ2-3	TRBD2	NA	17	CASSSMSGGDFTDTQYF	TGTGCCAGTAGTTCCATGAGCGGGGGGGATTTCACAGATACGCAGTATTTT
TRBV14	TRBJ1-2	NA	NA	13	CASSPTGDYGYTF	TGTGCCAGCAGCCCCACAGGCGACTATGGCTACACCTTC
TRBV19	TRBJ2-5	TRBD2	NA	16	CASSIDSSGGKETQYF	TGTGCCAGTAGTATAGATTCTAGCGGGGGTAAAGAGACCCAGTACTTC
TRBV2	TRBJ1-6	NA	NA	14	CASGGDSGRSPLHF	TGTGCCAGCGGAGGAGACAGCGGAAGATCACCCCTCCACTTT
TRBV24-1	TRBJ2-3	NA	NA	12	CATQRRGDTQYF	TGTGCCACGCAAAGGAGGGGAGATACGCAGTATTTT
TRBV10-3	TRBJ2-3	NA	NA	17	CAISESSHTSSTDTQYF	TGTGCCATCAGTGAGTCATCGCACACCTCTAGCACAGATACGCAGTATTTT
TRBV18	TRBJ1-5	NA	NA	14	CASSPGGAGQPQHF	TGTGCCAGCTCACCAGGGGGGGCAGGTCAGCCCCAGCATTTT
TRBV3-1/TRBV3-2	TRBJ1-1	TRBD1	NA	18	CASSQYSGNRGGNTEAFF	TGTGCCAGCAGCCAATATTCTGGAAACAGGGGTGGTAACACTGAAGCTTTCTTT
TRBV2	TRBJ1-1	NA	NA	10	CASSNTEAFF	TGTGCCAGCAGCAACACTGAAGCTTTCTTT
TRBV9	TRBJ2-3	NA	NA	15	CASSPRAMGGGTQYF	TGTGCCAGCAGCCCCCGGGCCATGGGAGGGGGTACGCAGTATTTT
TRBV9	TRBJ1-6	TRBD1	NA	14	CASSETGVSSPLHF	TGTGCCAGCAGCGAGACAGGGGTCTCTTCACCCCTCCACTTT
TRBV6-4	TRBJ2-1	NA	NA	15	CASSELSSSYNEQFF	TGTGCCAGCAGTGAACTTTCCAGCTCCTACAATGAGCAGTTCTTC
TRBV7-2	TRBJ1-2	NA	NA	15	CASSQPDTEGYGYTF	TGTGCCAGCAGCCAACCGGACACCGAGGGCTATGGCTACACCTTC
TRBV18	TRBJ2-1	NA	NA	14	CASSPPDGYNEQFF	TGTGCCAGCTCACCACCGGACGGGTACAATGAGCAGTTCTTC
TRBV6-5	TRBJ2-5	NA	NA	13	CASSAGGAETQYF	TGTGCCAGCAGCGCCGGAGGTGCGGAGACCCAGTACTTC
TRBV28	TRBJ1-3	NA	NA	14	CASRRLSSGNTIYF	TGTGCCAGCAGACGACTTTCCTCTGGAAACACCATATATTTT
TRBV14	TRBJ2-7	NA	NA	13	CASSLGGSYEQYF	TGTGCCAGCAGCCTAGGGGGGTCTTACGAGCAGTACTTC
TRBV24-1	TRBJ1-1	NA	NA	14	CATSGGVEETEAFF	TGTGCCACCAGTGGGGGGGTCGAGGAAACTGAAGCTTTCTTT
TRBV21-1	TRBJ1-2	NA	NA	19	CASSKETMDSTSYNYGYTF	TGTGCCAGCAGCAAAGAGACTATGGACTCAACATCCTATAACTATGGCTACACCTTC
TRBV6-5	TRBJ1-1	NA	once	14	CASSFSIGSGEAFF	TGTGCCAGCAGTTTTTCGATCGGTAGCGGTGAAGCTTTCTTT
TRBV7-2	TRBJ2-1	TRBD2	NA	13	CASSLPGGTEQFF	TGTGCCAGCAGCTTACCCGGGGGGACGGAGCAGTTCTTC
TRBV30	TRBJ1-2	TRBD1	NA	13	CAWSLRTGYGYTF	TGTGCCTGGAGTTTGAGGACAGGCTATGGCTACACCTTC